This T cell receptor beta chain was obtained from a study of technical replicates of blood from several donors. TCRdb's copy holds only in-frame clones and misses some; the assay was immunoSEQ multiplex PCR. The sample includes some 89,000 clones, about 95% of them seen just once. The CDR3 has 15 amino acids. Per germline, CDR1 MNHEY and CDR2 SVGAGI. Trimming stripped 7 bases from V and 0 bases from J, with 15 bases between. The clonotype was recovered from a human donor in good health. Sequencing was carried out using T cells isolated from PBMCs. The gene calls are TRBV6-5 and TRBJ1-1; no reliable D call. The CDR3 reads CASKVRERLNTEAFF. CDR3 nucleotides: TGTGCCAGCAAGGTAAGGGAGAGATTGAACACTGAAGCTTTCTTT.